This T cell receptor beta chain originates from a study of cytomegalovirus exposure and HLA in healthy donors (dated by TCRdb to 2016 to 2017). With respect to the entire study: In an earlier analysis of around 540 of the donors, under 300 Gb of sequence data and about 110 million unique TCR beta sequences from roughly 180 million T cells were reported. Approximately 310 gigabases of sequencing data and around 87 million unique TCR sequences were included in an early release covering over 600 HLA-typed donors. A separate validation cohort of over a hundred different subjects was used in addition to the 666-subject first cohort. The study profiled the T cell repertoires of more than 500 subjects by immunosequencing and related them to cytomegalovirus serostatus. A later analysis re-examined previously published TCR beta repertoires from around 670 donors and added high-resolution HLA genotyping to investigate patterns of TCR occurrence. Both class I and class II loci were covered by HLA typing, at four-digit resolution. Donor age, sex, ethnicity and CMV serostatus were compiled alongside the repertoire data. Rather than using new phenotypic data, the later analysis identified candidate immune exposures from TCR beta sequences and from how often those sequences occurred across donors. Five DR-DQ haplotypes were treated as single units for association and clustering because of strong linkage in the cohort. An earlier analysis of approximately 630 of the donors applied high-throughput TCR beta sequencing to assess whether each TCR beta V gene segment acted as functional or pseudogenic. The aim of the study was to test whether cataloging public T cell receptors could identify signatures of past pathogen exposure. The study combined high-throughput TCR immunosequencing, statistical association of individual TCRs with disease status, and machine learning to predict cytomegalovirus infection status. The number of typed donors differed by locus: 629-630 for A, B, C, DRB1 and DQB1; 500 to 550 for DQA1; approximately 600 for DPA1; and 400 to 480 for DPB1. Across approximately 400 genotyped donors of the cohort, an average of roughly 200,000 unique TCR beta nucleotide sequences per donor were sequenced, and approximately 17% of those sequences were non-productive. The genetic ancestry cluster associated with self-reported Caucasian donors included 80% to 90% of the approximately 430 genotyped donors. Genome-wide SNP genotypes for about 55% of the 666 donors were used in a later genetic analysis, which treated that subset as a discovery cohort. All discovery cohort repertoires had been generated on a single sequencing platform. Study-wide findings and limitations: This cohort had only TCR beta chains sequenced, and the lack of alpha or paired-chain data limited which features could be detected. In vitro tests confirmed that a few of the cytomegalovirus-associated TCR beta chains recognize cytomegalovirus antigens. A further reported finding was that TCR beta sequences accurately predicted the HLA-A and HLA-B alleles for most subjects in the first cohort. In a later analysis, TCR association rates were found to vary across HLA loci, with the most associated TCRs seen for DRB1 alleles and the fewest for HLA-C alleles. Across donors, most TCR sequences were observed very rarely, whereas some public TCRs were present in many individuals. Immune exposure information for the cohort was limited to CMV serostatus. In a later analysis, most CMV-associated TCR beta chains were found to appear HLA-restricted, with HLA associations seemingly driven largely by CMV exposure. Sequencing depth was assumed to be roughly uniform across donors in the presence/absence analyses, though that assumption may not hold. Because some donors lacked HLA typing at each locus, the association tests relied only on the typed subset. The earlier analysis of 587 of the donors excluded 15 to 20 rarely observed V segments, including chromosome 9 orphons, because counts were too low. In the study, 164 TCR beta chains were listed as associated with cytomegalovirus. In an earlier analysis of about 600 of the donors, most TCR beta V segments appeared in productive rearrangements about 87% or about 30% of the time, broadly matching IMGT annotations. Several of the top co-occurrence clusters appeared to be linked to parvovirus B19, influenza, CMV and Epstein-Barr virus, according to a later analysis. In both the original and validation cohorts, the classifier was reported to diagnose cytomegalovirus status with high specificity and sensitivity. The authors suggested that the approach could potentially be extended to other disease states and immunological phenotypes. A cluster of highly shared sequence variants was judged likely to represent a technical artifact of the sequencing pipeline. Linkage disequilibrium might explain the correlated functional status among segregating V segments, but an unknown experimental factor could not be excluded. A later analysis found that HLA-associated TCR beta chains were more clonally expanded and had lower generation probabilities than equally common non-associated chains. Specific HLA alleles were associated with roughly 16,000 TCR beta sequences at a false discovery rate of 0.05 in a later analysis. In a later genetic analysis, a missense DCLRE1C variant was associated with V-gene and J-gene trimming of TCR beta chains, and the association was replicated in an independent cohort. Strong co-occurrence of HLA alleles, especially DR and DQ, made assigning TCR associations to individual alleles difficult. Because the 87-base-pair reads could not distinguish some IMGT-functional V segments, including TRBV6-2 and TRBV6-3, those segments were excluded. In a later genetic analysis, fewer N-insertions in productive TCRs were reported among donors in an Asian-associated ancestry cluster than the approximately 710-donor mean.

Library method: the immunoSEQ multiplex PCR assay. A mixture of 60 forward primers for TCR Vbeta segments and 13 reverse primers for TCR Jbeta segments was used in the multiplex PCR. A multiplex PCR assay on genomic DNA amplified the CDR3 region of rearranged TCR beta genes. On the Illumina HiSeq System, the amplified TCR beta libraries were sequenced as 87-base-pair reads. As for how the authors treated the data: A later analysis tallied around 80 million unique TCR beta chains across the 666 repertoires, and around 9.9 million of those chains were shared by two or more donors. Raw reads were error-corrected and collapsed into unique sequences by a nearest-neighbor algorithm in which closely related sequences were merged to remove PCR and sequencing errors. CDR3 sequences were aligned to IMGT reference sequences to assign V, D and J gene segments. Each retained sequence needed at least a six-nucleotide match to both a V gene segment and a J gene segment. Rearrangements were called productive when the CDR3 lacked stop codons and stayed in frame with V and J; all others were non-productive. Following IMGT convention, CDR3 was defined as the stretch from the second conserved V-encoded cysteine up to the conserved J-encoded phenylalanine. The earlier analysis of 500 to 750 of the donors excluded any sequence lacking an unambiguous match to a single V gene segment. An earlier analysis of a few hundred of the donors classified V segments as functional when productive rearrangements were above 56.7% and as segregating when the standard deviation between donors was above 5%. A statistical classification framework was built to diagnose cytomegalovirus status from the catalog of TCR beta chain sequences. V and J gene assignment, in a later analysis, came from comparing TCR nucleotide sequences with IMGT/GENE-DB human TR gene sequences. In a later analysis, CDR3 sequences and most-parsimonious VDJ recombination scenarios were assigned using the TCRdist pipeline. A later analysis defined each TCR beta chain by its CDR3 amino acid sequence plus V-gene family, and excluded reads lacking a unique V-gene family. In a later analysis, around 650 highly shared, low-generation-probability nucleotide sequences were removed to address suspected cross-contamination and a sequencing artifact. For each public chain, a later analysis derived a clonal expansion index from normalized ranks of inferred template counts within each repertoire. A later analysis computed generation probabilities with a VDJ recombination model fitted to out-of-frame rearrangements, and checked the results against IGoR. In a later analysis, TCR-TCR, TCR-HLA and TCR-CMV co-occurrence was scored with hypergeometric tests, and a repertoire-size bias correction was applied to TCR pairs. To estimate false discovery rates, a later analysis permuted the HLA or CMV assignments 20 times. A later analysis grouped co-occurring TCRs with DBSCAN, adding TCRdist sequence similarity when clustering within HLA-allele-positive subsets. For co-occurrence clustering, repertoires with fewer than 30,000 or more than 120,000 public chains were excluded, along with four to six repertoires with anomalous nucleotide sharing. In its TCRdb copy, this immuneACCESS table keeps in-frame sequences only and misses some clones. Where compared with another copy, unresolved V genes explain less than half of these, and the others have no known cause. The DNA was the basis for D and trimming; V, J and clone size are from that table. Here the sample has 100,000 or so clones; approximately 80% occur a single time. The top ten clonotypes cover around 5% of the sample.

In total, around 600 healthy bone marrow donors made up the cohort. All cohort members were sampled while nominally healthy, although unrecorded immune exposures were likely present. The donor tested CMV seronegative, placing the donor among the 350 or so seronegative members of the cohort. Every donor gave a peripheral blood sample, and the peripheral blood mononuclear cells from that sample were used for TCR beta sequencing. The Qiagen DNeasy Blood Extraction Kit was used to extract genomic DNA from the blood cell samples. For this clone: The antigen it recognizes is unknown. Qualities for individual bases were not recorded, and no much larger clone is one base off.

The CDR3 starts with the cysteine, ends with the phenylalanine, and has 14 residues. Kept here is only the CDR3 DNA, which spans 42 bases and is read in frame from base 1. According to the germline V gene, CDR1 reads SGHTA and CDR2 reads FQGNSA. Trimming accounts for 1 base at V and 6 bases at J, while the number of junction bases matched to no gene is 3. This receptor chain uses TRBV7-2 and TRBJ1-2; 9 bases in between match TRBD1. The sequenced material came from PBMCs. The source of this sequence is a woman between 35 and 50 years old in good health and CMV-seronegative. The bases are TGTGCCAGCAGCTTAGGACAGGGGGACCATGGCTACACCTTC. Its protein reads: CASSLGQGDHGYTF. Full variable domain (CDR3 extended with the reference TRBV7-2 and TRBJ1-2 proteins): GAGVSQSPSNKVTEKGKDVELRCDPISGHTALYWYRQSLGQGLEFLIYFQGNSAPDKSGLPSDRFSAERTGGSVSTLTIQRTQQEDSAVYLCASSLGQGDHGYTFGSGTRLTVV.